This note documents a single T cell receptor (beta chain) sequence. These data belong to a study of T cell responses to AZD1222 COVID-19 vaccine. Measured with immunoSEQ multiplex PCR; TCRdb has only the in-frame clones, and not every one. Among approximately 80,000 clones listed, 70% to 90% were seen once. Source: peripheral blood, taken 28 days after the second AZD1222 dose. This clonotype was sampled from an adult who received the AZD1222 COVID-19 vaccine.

Here the CDR3 DNA reads TGCGCCAGCAGCCAAGGAGCAGGGTCAGGTACAGATACGCAGTATTTT. Protein product: CASSQGAGSGTDTQYF. The rearrangement joins TRBV4-1 to TRBJ2-3; D perhaps matches TRBD1 (5 bases). The CDR3 is 16 residues long. V lost 1 base and J lost 3, with 14 bases in between. CDR1 and CDR2 from the germline V gene are MGHRA and YSYEKL.